This T cell receptor (beta chain) is drawn from a study of T cells after yellow fever vaccination. For this clonotype: Its antigen is not identified. A read error is possible here, since a much larger clone lies one base away.

TCRdb re-called the 5' RACE reads through MiXCR, storing one row per CDR3 protein. The sample yields hundreds of thousands of distinct CDR3 sequences, around 3.6% seen once. Study outcomes and limitations: Any FACS-sorted repertoire could hold abundant clonotypes that contaminate it from the bulk population. Reappearance after the booster was observed for most primary-vaccination clones (around 95% CD4, about 86% CD8).

V was cut by 5 bases and J by 3 bases, with 11 bases left in between. The length of the CDR3 is 13 residues. Germline V gene data show CDR1 as SGHTA and CDR2 as FQGNSA. The sample here was PBMCs, taken on the day of the yellow fever booster vaccination. The TCR was taken from a man younger than 35 who received the YFV17D yellow fever vaccine. The genes are TRBV7-2 and TRBJ2-7; D uncertain. This CDR3 reads CASSPRCDYEQYV. CDR3 DNA: TGTGCCAGCAGCCCGAGGTGTGACTACGAGCAGTACGTC.